This T cell receptor (beta chain) was observed in a study of regulatory T cells in long-lasting Graves disease. Study-wide results and limits: It is possible that accuracy was reduced by the small size of the sample. Among samples with persistent disease, TRBV28, TRBJ1-2 and TRBJ2-5 were favored.

In building TCR beta libraries, iRepertoire HTBI primers were used together with Arm-PCR of CDR3 regions. TCRdb independently ran MiXCR on the multiplex PCR reads; one entry per CDR3 protein. The sample includes 450,000 to 500,000 distinct CDR3 sequences, around 15% of them seen just once. Time point given: newly diagnosed GD, antithyroid drugs for less than 3 months. Isolated PBMC RNA provided the starting material for the TCR library. This clonotype was seen a few times. The target antigen is unknown. At one boundary the junction diverges from the germline segment, which might be a read error. Per the germline V gene, CDR1 is ENHRY and CDR2 is SYGVKD. CDR3 length: 11 residues. This same sample was also part of a study on T cells in Graves' hyperthyroidism and ophthalmopathy. According to that study: The HTBI primer set was used in a first-round RT-PCR of the TCR CDR3. Most expanded thyroid clonotypes above 0.001 recurred in blood.

The chain is built from TRBV10-3 and TRBJ2-7; tentatively, D is TRBD2 (5 bases). The input for sequencing was peripheral blood mononuclear cells (PBMCs), taken at new diagnosis, from a patient treated with antithyroid drugs. The clonotype was recovered from a man in his forties or fifties with Graves disease. In nucleotides, the CDR3 is TGTGCCATCAGGGACTCCCGTTGGGCAGTCTTC. This sequence encodes CAIRDSRWAVF.